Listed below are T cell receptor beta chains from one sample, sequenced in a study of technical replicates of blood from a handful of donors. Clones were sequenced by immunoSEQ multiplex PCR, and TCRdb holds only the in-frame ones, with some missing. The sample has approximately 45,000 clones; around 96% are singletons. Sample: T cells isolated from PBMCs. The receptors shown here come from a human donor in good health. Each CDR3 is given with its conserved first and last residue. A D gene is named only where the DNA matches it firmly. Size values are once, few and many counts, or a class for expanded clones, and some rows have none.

CDR3aa: CASSDHRDTGELFF; CDR3nt: TGTGCCAGCAGTGACCACAGGGACACCGGGGAGCTGTTTTTT; abundance: -; d_gene: -; v_gene: TRBV25-1; j_gene: TRBJ2-2
CDR3aa: CASSPQGGDYGYTF; CDR3nt: TGTGCCAGCAGTCCGCAGGGGGGAGACTATGGCTACACCTTC; abundance: once; d_gene: TRBD1; v_gene: TRBV27; j_gene: TRBJ1-2
CDR3aa: CAWSPDRDLYQPQHF; CDR3nt: TGTGCCTGGAGTCCTGACAGGGACCTTTATCAGCCCCAGCATTTT; abundance: once; d_gene: TRBD1; v_gene: TRBV30; j_gene: TRBJ1-5
CDR3aa: CASSEGGRPGNEQFF; CDR3nt: TGTGCCAGCAGTGAAGGCGGGAGGCCGGGGAATGAGCAGTTCTTC; abundance: few; d_gene: TRBD2; v_gene: TRBV2; j_gene: TRBJ2-1
CDR3aa: CASNGAGGPNEQFF; CDR3nt: TGTGCCAGCAACGGAGCGGGAGGGCCTAATGAGCAGTTCTTC; abundance: once; d_gene: TRBD2; v_gene: TRBV9; j_gene: TRBJ2-1
CDR3aa: CASSLSRTIQETQYF; CDR3nt: TGTGCCAGCAGTTTGAGTAGGACAATCCAAGAGACCCAGTACTTC; abundance: -; d_gene: -; v_gene: TRBV28; j_gene: TRBJ2-5
CDR3aa: CASSLGDSTYEQYF; CDR3nt: TGTGCCAGCAGCTTGGGTGACAGCACCTACGAGCAGTACTTC; abundance: -; d_gene: -; v_gene: TRBV5-6; j_gene: TRBJ2-7
CDR3aa: CASSSSGTEGGKLFF; CDR3nt: TGTGCCAGCAGTTCCTCCGGGACGGAGGGAGGAAAACTGTTTTTT; abundance: -; d_gene: -; v_gene: TRBV27; j_gene: TRBJ1-4
CDR3aa: CASSLTSGSPSFYEQYF; CDR3nt: TGTGCCAGCAGCCTGACTAGCGGGAGTCCCTCGTTCTACGAGCAGTACTTC; abundance: once; d_gene: TRBD2; v_gene: TRBV7-8; j_gene: TRBJ2-7
CDR3aa: CAMGLAGENEQYF; CDR3nt: TGTGCCATGGGACTAGCGGGAGAAAACGAGCAGTACTTC; abundance: -; d_gene: TRBD2; v_gene: TRBV10-3; j_gene: TRBJ2-7
CDR3aa: CASSENTSGLDIYEQYF; CDR3nt: TGTGCCAGCAGTGAAAACACTAGCGGGCTGGATATCTACGAGCAGTACTTC; abundance: -; d_gene: TRBD2; v_gene: TRBV6-1; j_gene: TRBJ2-7
CDR3aa: CASRKRDREPQYF; CDR3nt: TGTGCCAGCCGAAAGAGGGACAGGGAACCGCAGTACTTC; abundance: -; d_gene: TRBD1; v_gene: TRBV2; j_gene: TRBJ2-7
CDR3aa: CASSLGDGGYNEQFF; CDR3nt: TGTGCCAGCAGCTTAGGGGACGGGGGTTACAATGAGCAGTTCTTC; abundance: -; d_gene: -; v_gene: TRBV11-3; j_gene: TRBJ2-1
CDR3aa: CASSQLAGDTGELFF; CDR3nt: TGTGCCAGCAGCCAACTAGCGGGAGACACCGGGGAGCTGTTTTTT; abundance: -; d_gene: TRBD2; v_gene: TRBV4-2; j_gene: TRBJ2-2
CDR3aa: CASSTQGDGQPQHF; CDR3nt: TGTGCCAGCAGCACACAGGGGGATGGCCAGCCCCAGCATTTT; abundance: -; d_gene: TRBD1; v_gene: TRBV5-5; j_gene: TRBJ1-5
CDR3aa: CARSLIPVVDIYEQYF; CDR3nt: TGTGCCAGAAGCTTGATCCCCGTGGTCGACATCTACGAGCAGTACTTC; abundance: -; d_gene: -; v_gene: TRBV5-3; j_gene: TRBJ2-7
CDR3aa: CASSLGREAGELFF; CDR3nt: TGTGCCAGCAGCTTAGGGCGGGAGGCCGGGGAGCTGTTTTTT; abundance: -; d_gene: TRBD2; v_gene: TRBV7-2; j_gene: TRBJ2-2
CDR3aa: CASSIVLSRTGELFF; CDR3nt: TGTGCCAGTAGTATAGTTCTTAGTCGCACCGGGGAGCTGTTTTTT; abundance: -; d_gene: -; v_gene: TRBV19; j_gene: TRBJ2-2
CDR3aa: CASSEGAGGYTF; CDR3nt: TGTGCCAGCAGCGAGGGGGCTGGGGGCTACACCTTC; abundance: -; d_gene: TRBD1; v_gene: TRBV7-2; j_gene: TRBJ1-2
CDR3aa: CSVGIPGQNTEAFF; CDR3nt: TGCAGCGTTGGTATTCCCGGACAGAACACTGAAGCTTTCTTT; abundance: -; d_gene: -; v_gene: TRBV29-1; j_gene: TRBJ1-1
CDR3aa: CASSPSSGNEKLFF; CDR3nt: TGTGCCAGCAGCCCCTCAAGCGGGAATGAAAAACTGTTTTTT; abundance: once; d_gene: -; v_gene: TRBV7-9; j_gene: TRBJ1-4
CDR3aa: CASSPGDTNTGELFF; CDR3nt: TGTGCCAGTAGTCCCGGCGACACGAACACCGGGGAGCTGTTTTTT; abundance: -; d_gene: -; v_gene: TRBV19; j_gene: TRBJ2-2
CDR3aa: CASSIAGETGKLFF; CDR3nt: TGTGCCAGTAGTATTGCGGGGGAGACAGGAAAACTGTTTTTT; abundance: -; d_gene: -; v_gene: TRBV19; j_gene: TRBJ1-4
CDR3aa: CASSPGTSGYNEQFF; CDR3nt: TGTGCCAGCAGCCCCGGGACTAGCGGTTACAATGAGCAGTTCTTC; abundance: -; d_gene: TRBD2; v_gene: TRBV27; j_gene: TRBJ2-1
CDR3aa: CAWSIQRDTIYF; CDR3nt: TGTGCCTGGAGTATCCAACGGGACACCATATATTTT; abundance: -; d_gene: -; v_gene: TRBV30; j_gene: TRBJ1-3
CDR3aa: CASSLSGSSYEQYF; CDR3nt: TGCGCCAGCAGCTTGAGCGGGAGCTCCTACGAGCAGTACTTC; abundance: once; d_gene: TRBD2; v_gene: TRBV5-1; j_gene: TRBJ2-7
CDR3aa: CASSLSYRDSANYGYTF; CDR3nt: TGTGCCAGCAGCCTATCCTACCGGGACAGCGCTAACTATGGCTACACCTTC; abundance: -; d_gene: TRBD1; v_gene: TRBV14; j_gene: TRBJ1-2
CDR3aa: CAISRQLTTNEKLFF; CDR3nt: TGTGCCATCAGTAGACAGCTAACAACTAATGAAAAACTGTTTTTT; abundance: -; d_gene: -; v_gene: TRBV10-3; j_gene: TRBJ1-4
CDR3aa: CASSPTGVEQYF; CDR3nt: TGTGCCAGCAGCCCCACAGGGGTCGAGCAGTACTTC; abundance: -; d_gene: TRBD1; v_gene: TRBV28; j_gene: TRBJ2-7
CDR3aa: CASSQEQRGTTDTQYF; CDR3nt: TGTGCCAGCAGCCAAGAACAGCGGGGTACCACAGATACGCAGTATTTT; abundance: -; d_gene: TRBD2; v_gene: TRBV4-2; j_gene: TRBJ2-3
CDR3aa: CASSQGRQILSEQYF; CDR3nt: TGCGCCAGCAGCCAAGGTCGACAAATACTTTCCGAGCAGTACTTC; abundance: -; d_gene: -; v_gene: TRBV4-3; j_gene: TRBJ2-7
CDR3aa: CASSYAGGTQETQYF; CDR3nt: TGTGCCAGCAGTTACGCGGGAGGGACTCAAGAGACCCAGTACTTC; abundance: once; d_gene: TRBD2; v_gene: TRBV6-5; j_gene: TRBJ2-5
CDR3aa: CASSEDRGTYNEQFF; CDR3nt: TGTGCCAGCAGTGAAGACAGGGGGACATACAATGAGCAGTTCTTC; abundance: -; d_gene: TRBD1; v_gene: TRBV6-1; j_gene: TRBJ2-1
CDR3aa: CASSYSTPGQVYEQYF; CDR3nt: TGTGCCAGCAGTTACTCGACCCCCGGACAGGTCTACGAGCAGTACTTC; abundance: -; d_gene: TRBD1; v_gene: TRBV6-5; j_gene: TRBJ2-7
CDR3aa: CASSLLAGVSGELFF; CDR3nt: TGTGCCAGCAGCTTACTAGCGGGAGTTTCCGGGGAGCTGTTTTTT; abundance: -; d_gene: TRBD2; v_gene: TRBV7-9; j_gene: TRBJ2-2
CDR3aa: CASRPGQFTEAFF; CDR3nt: TGTGCCAGCAGACCGGGACAGTTCACTGAAGCTTTCTTT; abundance: once; d_gene: TRBD1; v_gene: TRBV6-6; j_gene: TRBJ1-1
CDR3aa: CASSQEASGITDTQYF; CDR3nt: TGCGCCAGCAGCCAAGAAGCTAGCGGCATCACAGATACGCAGTATTTT; abundance: -; d_gene: TRBD2; v_gene: TRBV4-3; j_gene: TRBJ2-3
CDR3aa: CAISEGVSETQYF; CDR3nt: TGTGCCATCAGTGAAGGGGTTTCGGAGACCCAGTACTTC; abundance: -; d_gene: -; v_gene: TRBV10-3; j_gene: TRBJ2-5
CDR3aa: CAIKTSGTYEQYF; CDR3nt: TGTGCCATCAAAACTAGCGGAACCTACGAGCAGTACTTC; abundance: -; d_gene: TRBD2; v_gene: TRBV10-3; j_gene: TRBJ2-7
CDR3aa: CASSFDRGGNQPQHF; CDR3nt: TGTGCCAGCAGCTTTGACAGGGGCGGTAATCAGCCCCAGCATTTT; abundance: -; d_gene: TRBD1; v_gene: TRBV7-9; j_gene: TRBJ1-5
CDR3aa: CASSLSLRTDHFIPSLLDGYTF; CDR3nt: TGTGCCAGCAGTTTATCGCTAAGGACAGATCACTTCATTCCCTCCCTGCTGGATGGCTACACCTTC; abundance: -; d_gene: -; v_gene: TRBV27; j_gene: TRBJ1-2
CDR3aa: CASSWDREAFF; CDR3nt: TGTGCCAGCAGTTGGGACAGGGAAGCTTTCTTT; abundance: -; d_gene: TRBD1; v_gene: TRBV28; j_gene: TRBJ1-1
CDR3aa: CASSVAGYEQYF; CDR3nt: TGTGCCAGCAGTGTGGCGGGCTACGAGCAGTACTTC; abundance: -; d_gene: -; v_gene: TRBV28; j_gene: TRBJ2-7
CDR3aa: CASSFSGTGKFF; CDR3nt: TGTGCCAGCAGTTTTTCCGGGACAGGGAAGTTCTTC; abundance: once; d_gene: TRBD1; v_gene: TRBV28; j_gene: TRBJ2-1
CDR3aa: CASSYREQYF; CDR3nt: TGTGCCAGCAGTTACAGAGAGCAGTACTTC; abundance: -; d_gene: -; v_gene: TRBV28; j_gene: TRBJ2-7
CDR3aa: CASGFTSGSTDTQYF; CDR3nt: TGTGCCAGCGGTTTCACTAGCGGGAGCACAGATACGCAGTATTTT; abundance: once; d_gene: TRBD2; v_gene: TRBV7-2; j_gene: TRBJ2-3
CDR3aa: CASSWGTGRETQYF; CDR3nt: TGTGCCAGCAGTTGGGGTACAGGGAGAGAGACCCAGTACTTC; abundance: -; d_gene: -; v_gene: TRBV27; j_gene: TRBJ2-5
CDR3aa: CASSALVTGDAYTF; CDR3nt: TGTGCCAGCAGCGCCTTAGTGACAGGGGATGCCTACACCTTC; abundance: -; d_gene: TRBD1; v_gene: TRBV7-9; j_gene: TRBJ1-2
CDR3aa: CASSLVVSGANEQFF; CDR3nt: TGTGCCAGCAGCTTAGTTGTGAGCGGAGCTAATGAGCAGTTCTTC; abundance: -; d_gene: -; v_gene: TRBV7-9; j_gene: TRBJ2-1